What follows describes a single T cell receptor beta chain. These data belong to a study of control samples from healthy donors and cancer patients. The data were produced by immunoSEQ multiplex PCR, yet TCRdb's version contains in-frame clones alone and is incomplete. The repertoire consists of 110,000 to 150,000 clones, with about 88% occurring once and the leading ten covering approximately 8.6%. The J segment lost 0 bases and the V segment lost 4 bases, leaving 4 bases of the junction unmatched. CDR1 and CDR2 from the germline V gene are SGHRS and YFSETQ. The CDR3 extends over 16 amino acids. This sequence was found in a woman aged 25 to 39 in good health. The chain has TRBV5-1 and TRBJ2-3, with 11 bases lining up with TRBD2. Sample: blood. CDR3 in amino acids: CASSQGLAASTDTQYF. In DNA form, the CDR3 reads TGCGCCAGCAGCCAGGGACTAGCGGCTAGCACAGATACGCAGTATTTT.